The 23 T cell receptor beta chains below come from one sample, sequenced in a study of blood T cell repertoires in COVID-19. Clones were sequenced by immunoSEQ multiplex PCR, and TCRdb holds only the in-frame ones, with some missing. The sample contains 85,000 to 110,000 clones, roughly 90% of which appear only once. The sequencing sample was made of peripheral blood. The receptor set was obtained from a woman aged 55-70 years with acute or convalescent COVID-19.

This chain links TRBV5-1 with TRBJ2-1; 13 bases line up with TRBD2. Germline assignment: CDR1 SGHRS and CDR2 YFSETQ. There are 18 residues in the CDR3. With 1 base clipped from V and 7 bases from J, the junction kept 11 bases outside the gene matches. CDR3 nucleotide sequence: TGCGCCAGCAGCTTGTTCTCTCCGGGACTAGCGGGAATTAATGAGCAGTTCTTC. It encodes CASSLFSPGLAGINEQFF.

This sequence joins TRBV30 and TRBJ2-1; D is ambiguous. The CDR3 covers 11 residues. Germline CDR1 and CDR2: GTSNPN and SVGIG (reference sequence). Trimming took 1 base from V and 8 from J, leaving 6 bases between them. CDR3 sequence: CAWSGLDEQFF. CDR3 sequence (DNA): TGTGCCTGGAGTGGACTGGATGAGCAGTTCTTC.

V gene TRBV2 combines with J gene TRBJ1-3; 9 nucleotides align to TRBD1. Germline V gene data show CDR1 as SNHLY and CDR2 as FYNNEI. The V segment lost 8 bases and the J segment 0 bases; nucleotides outside the gene matches: 8. The CDR3 sequence is 16 residues long. This CDR3 reads CASRNTGGSSGNTIYF. The CDR3 DNA is TGTGCCAGCCGGAACACAGGGGGCAGCTCTGGAAACACCATATATTTT.

The J gene is TRBJ2-1, the V gene TRBV30, with 12 nucleotides matching TRBD2. The CDR3 consists of 14 residues. Per germline, CDR1 GTSNPN and CDR2 SVGIG (reference sequence). V dropped 5 bases and J dropped 7; count of bases not matched to a gene: 6. The CDR3 region is CAWHPGLAGNEQFF. Written as DNA, the CDR3 is TGTGCCTGGCACCCGGGACTAGCGGGTAATGAGCAGTTCTTC.

V gene TRBV5-1 combines with J gene TRBJ1-5; D gene unclear. CDR3 size: 15 residues. Looked up from germline, CDR1 is SGHRS and CDR2 is YFSETQ. V dropped 4 bases and J dropped 4 bases, with 15 bases sitting between them. The CDR3, as DNA: TGCGCCAGCAGCCTACGCCCGGGTCTTAATCAGCCCCAGCATTTT. Translating gives CASSLRPGLNQPQHF.

CDR3 sequence reads: CSVSFGRLNTEAFF. DNA for the CDR3: TGCAGCGTTAGTTTTGGCCGATTGAACACTGAAGCTTTCTTT. The V call is TRBV29-1, the J call TRBJ1-1; no clear D gene. This CDR3 comprises 14 residues. The ends were cut back, 5 bases at V and 0 bases at J, with 13 bases in the middle. Germline V CDR1 and CDR2: SQVTM, ANQGSEA.

This clone was seen a handful of times. This sequence joins TRBV4-1 and TRBJ2-1, with 7 bases fitting TRBD2. V lost 2 bases to trimming and J lost 5 bases; unmatched junction nucleotides: 9. This CDR3 region has 16 residues. From germline, CDR1 is MGHRA and CDR2 YSYEKL. This chain's CDR3 is CASSQSLAGVHNEQFF. The CDR3 bases are TGCGCCAGCAGCCAATCTCTCGCGGGAGTCCACAATGAGCAGTTCTTC.

In the case of this clone: This sample includes further DNA sequences coding for the same CDR3. This rearrangement joins TRBV12-3 or TRBV12-4 to TRBJ1-1; D is ambiguous. V shed 5 bases and J shed 5 bases, with 9 bases lying between them. The CDR3 extends over 12 amino acids. The CDR3 region is CASSLGVTEAFF. The CDR3 coding sequence is TGTGCCAGCAGTCTCGGGGTAACTGAAGCTTTCTTT.

This sequence joins TRBV6-5 and TRBJ2-7; D possibly corresponds to TRBD1 (6 bases). Between the trimmed V and J ends, which lost 7 bases and 6 bases, there was a span of 10 bases. CDR3 length: 11 residues. Looked up from germline, CDR1 is MNHEY and CDR2 is SVGAGI. CDR3 loop: CASTAGVEQYF. Written as DNA, the CDR3 is TGTGCCAGCACGGCAGGGGTCGAGCAGTACTTC.

The J gene is TRBJ1-2, the V gene TRBV27, with 7 bases matching TRBD1. From germline, CDR1 is MNHEY and CDR2 SMNVEV (reference sequence). Trimming took 6 bases from V and 4 from J; bases not matched to a gene: 14. The CDR3 totals 16 residues. The CDR3 DNA sequence: TGTGCCAGCAGACAAACTGGGACAGACCAATCCTATGGCTACACCTTC. This gives the protein CASRQTGTDQSYGYTF.

The genes are TRBV15 and TRBJ1-5; no definite D call. The CDR3 totals 13 residues. Germline values: CDR1 LNHNV, CDR2 YYDKDF (reference sequence). V was trimmed by 3 bases and J by 4 bases, leaving 7 bases between them. The chain's CDR3 is CATSSEANQPQHF. Written as DNA, the CDR3 is TGTGCCACCAGCAGCGAAGCTAATCAGCCCCAGCATTTT.

The chain is built from TRBV5-1 and TRBJ1-4, with 8 bases aligning to TRBD1. This CDR3 is 16 amino acids long. With 1 base clipped from V and 7 bases from J, the junction kept 9 bases outside the gene matches. The V gene's germline CDR1 is SGHRS and CDR2 YFSETQ. The CDR3 DNA reads TGCGCCAGCAGCTTGACGCCGCAGGGGGCGGGTGAAAAACTGTTTTTT. Translated: CASSLTPQGAGEKLFF.

The chain uses TRBV11-2 and TRBJ2-7; D is possibly TRBD2 (6 bases). CDR3 length equals 13 residues. Trimming shortened V by 5 bases and J by 3 bases, and 11 bases separated the two germline ends. Germline loops: CDR1 SGHAT, CDR2 FQNNGV. In DNA form, the CDR3 reads TGTGCCAGCAGCCACCGCGGGAACTACGAGCAGTACGTC. It encodes CASSHRGNYEQYV.

This chain joins TRBV18 and TRBJ1-3; no firm D call. Trimming took off 3 bases at V and 0 bases at J, with 6 bases between the two ends. This CDR3 has 14 amino acids. CDR1 KGHSH and CDR2 LQKENI come from the germline V gene. DNA of the CDR3: TGTGCCAGCTCACCTGGACTCTCTGGAAACACCATATATTTT. Translating it yields CASSPGLSGNTIYF.

The V call is TRBV29-1, the J call TRBJ1-5; TRBD1 agrees at 8 bases. V gave up 1 base and J gave up 7 bases; unmatched junction bases: 15. In germline, CDR1 is SQVTM, CDR2 ANQGSEA. The CDR3 loop spans 17 amino acids. The CDR3 region is CSVEGQGIREQLQPQHF. Written as DNA, the CDR3 is TGCAGCGTTGAAGGACAGGGGATTAGGGAGCAATTGCAGCCCCAGCATTTT.

The CDR3 protein is CASSLSPNQPQHF. DNA for the CDR3: TGTGCCAGCAGCTTGAGCCCCAATCAGCCCCAGCATTTT. The chain combines TRBV5-5 with TRBJ1-5, with D unresolved. The CDR3 contains 13 residues. Germline V gene lookup returns CDR1 SGHKS and CDR2 YYEKEE (reference sequence). With 1 base removed from V and 3 bases from J, the gap between germline ends came to 5 bases.

This chain joins TRBV2 and TRBJ1-4, with a tentative D call TRBD1 (6 bases). The CDR3 is 19 amino acids. CDR1 is SNHLY and CDR2 is FYNNEI in the germline V gene. V was shortened by 1 base and J by 6 bases, with 24 bases between the two germline ends. The chain's CDR3 is CASSEVGARGSEMDEKLFF. The CDR3 bases are TGTGCCAGCAGTGAAGTTGGGGCAAGGGGGAGTGAGATGGATGAAAAACTGTTTTTT. Complete variable domain (other parts from reference TRBV2 and TRBJ1-4): EPEVTQTPSHQVTQMGQEVILRCVPISNHLYFYWYRQILGQKVEFLVSFYNNEISEKSEIFDDQFSVERPDGSNFTLKIRSTKLEDSAMYFCASSEVGARGSEMDEKLFFGSGTQLSVL.

The rearrangement links TRBV6-5 to TRBJ1-1; 7 nucleotides align to TRBD1. J was trimmed by 11 bases and V by 6 bases; bases with no gene match: 15. The CDR3 sequence is 14 residues long. Germline-derived CDR1 and CDR2 are MNHEY and SVGAGI. The CDR3 nucleotides are TGTGCCAGCAGCTCGACAGGGCCCTCTCAGAGGGCTTTCTTT. Translation gives CASSSTGPSQRAFF.

The rearrangement uses TRBV7-3 and TRBJ2-1, with TRBD2 matching over 13 bases. J lost 4 bases, V lost 4 bases, and 1 base had no gene match. CDR3 length: 15 amino acids. Germline lookup yields CDR1 SGHTA and CDR2 FQGTGA. The CDR3 loop is CASSSGLAGYNEQFF. For the CDR3, the DNA is TGTGCCAGCAGCTCGGGACTAGCGGGGTACAATGAGCAGTTCTTC.

V gene TRBV6-4 combines with J gene TRBJ2-2; 9 nucleotides line up with TRBD1. This CDR3 has 14 residues. The germline gives CDR1 MRHNA, CDR2 SNTAGT. J gave up 5 bases and V 9 bases, and 7 bases lay outside the gene matches. The CDR3: CASSDRGFTGELFF. The CDR3 DNA reads TGTGCCAGTTCCGACAGGGGGTTTACCGGGGAGCTGTTTTTT.

The chain carries TRBV4-1 and TRBJ2-7; D perhaps matches TRBD2 (5 bases). This CDR3 is 15 amino acids long. Germline values: CDR1 MGHRA, CDR2 YSYEKL. V was trimmed by 0 bases and J by 4 bases, leaving 13 bases between them. The CDR3 coding sequence is TGCGCCAGCAGCCAAGATCCGAGGGCCCCATACGAGCAGTACTTC. Its protein is CASSQDPRAPYEQYF.

The V and J genes are TRBV9 and TRBJ1-6, with 8 nucleotides matching TRBD1. V trimming: 2 bases; J trimming: 5 bases; junction bases outside the gene matches: 0. The CDR3 extends over 14 amino acids. In germline, CDR1 is SGDLS, CDR2 YYNGEE. CDR3 amino acids: CASSVTGDNSPLHF. The DNA of the CDR3 is TGTGCCAGCAGCGTGACAGGGGATAATTCACCCCTCCACTTT.

This clone was observed once. The V call is TRBV11-1, the J call TRBJ1-1; D not certain. Germline V gene data show CDR1 as SGHAT and CDR2 as FQDESV (reference sequence). With 0 bases removed from V and 0 bases from J, the gap between germline ends came to 11 bases. This CDR3 spans 16 amino acids. The CDR3 region is CASSLAETSLNTEAFF. In nucleotides, the CDR3 is TGTGCCAGCAGCTTAGCTGAGACAAGTTTGAACACTGAAGCTTTCTTT.